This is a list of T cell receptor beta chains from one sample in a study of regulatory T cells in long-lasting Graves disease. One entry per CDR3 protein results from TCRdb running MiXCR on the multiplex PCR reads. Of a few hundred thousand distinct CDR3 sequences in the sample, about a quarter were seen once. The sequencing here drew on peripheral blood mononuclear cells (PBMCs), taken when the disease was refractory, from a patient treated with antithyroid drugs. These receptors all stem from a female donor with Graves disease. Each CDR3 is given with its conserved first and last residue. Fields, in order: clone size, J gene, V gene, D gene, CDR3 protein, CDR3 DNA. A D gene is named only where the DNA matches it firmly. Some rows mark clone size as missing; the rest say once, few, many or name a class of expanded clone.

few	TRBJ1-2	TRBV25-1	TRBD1	CASSEAGGARGYTF	TGTGCCAGCAGTGAGGCAGGGGGCGCGCGTGGCTACACCTTC
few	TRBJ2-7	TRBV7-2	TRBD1	CASRVTGGQQYF	TGTGCCAGCAGAGTGACAGGGGGCCAGCAGTACTTC
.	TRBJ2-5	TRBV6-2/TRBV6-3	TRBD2	CASGTSGSMETQYF	TGTGCCAGCGGTACTAGCGGGAGTATGGAGACCCAGTACTTC
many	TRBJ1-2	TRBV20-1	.	CSARNPTPPGYTF	TGCAGTGCTAGGAACCCAACCCCCCCTGGCTACACCTTC
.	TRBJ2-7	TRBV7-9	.	CASKPTGQFYEQYF	TGTGCCAGCAAACCCACGGGGCAGTTCTACGAGCAGTACTTC
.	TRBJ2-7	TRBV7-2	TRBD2	CASSEPGLSYEQYF	TGTGCCAGCAGCGAACCGGGACTATCCTACGAGCAGTACTTC
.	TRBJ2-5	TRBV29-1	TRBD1	CSASRGLRETQYF	TGCAGCGCATCAAGGGGGCTCCGAGAGACCCAGTACTTC
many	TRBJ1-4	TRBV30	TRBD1	CARTGANEKLFF	TGTGCCCGGACAGGGGCTAATGAAAAACTGTTTTTT
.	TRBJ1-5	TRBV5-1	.	CASSLIRMISNQPQHF	TGCGCCAGCAGCTTGATCCGGATGATTAGCAATCAGCCCCAGCATTTT
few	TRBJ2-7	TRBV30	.	CAWSVRVHSYEQYF	TGTGCCTGGAGTGTACGGGTCCACTCCTACGAGCAGTACTTC
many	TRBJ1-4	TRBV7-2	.	CASSYGEKLFF	TGTGCCAGCAGTTACGGGGAAAAACTGTTTTTT
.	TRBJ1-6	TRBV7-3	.	CASRTDNSPLHF	TGTGCCAGCAGAACAGATAATTCACCCCTCCACTTT
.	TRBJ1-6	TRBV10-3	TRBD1	CAISESAGGAGNNSPLHF	TGTGCCATCAGTGAAAGTGCAGGGGGCGCTGGTAATAATTCACCCCTCCACTTT
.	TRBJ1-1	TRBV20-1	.	CGARDWRLLEAFF	TGCGGTGCTAGAGATTGGAGACTCCTGGAAGCTTTCTTT
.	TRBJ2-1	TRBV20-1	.	CSARVLDRTYNEQFF	TGCAGTGCTAGAGTCTTGGACCGAACCTACAATGAGCAGTTCTTC
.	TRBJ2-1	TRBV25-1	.	CASSKTYGNEQFF	TGTGCCAGCAGTAAGACCTATGGCAATGAGCAGTTCTTC
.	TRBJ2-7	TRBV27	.	CASSLQGPGAYEQYF	TGTGCCAGCAGTTTACAGGGTCCTGGGGCCTACGAGCAGTACTTC
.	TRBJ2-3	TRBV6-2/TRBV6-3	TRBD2	CATRDTSGVTDTQYF	TGTGCCACCCGGGACACTAGCGGGGTCACAGATACGCAGTATTTT
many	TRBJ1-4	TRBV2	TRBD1	CASSDLPDRENEKLFF	TGTGCCAGCAGTGATTTACCCGACAGGGAAAATGAAAAACTGTTTTTT
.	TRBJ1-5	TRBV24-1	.	CATSGTEQAHQPQHF	TGTGCCACCAGTGGTACCGAACAGGCTCATCAGCCCCAGCATTTT
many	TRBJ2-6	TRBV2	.	CASSDWSSGANVLTF	TGTGCCAGCAGTGATTGGTCCTCTGGGGCCAACGTCCTGACTTTC
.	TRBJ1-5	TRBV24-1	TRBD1	CATSDSGTGVQPQHF	TGTGCCACCAGTGATTCCGGGACAGGGGTTCAGCCCCAGCATTTT
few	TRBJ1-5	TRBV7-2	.	CASSLDRGCQPQHF	TGTGCCAGCAGCTTAGATAGGGGGTGTCAGCCCCAGCATTTT